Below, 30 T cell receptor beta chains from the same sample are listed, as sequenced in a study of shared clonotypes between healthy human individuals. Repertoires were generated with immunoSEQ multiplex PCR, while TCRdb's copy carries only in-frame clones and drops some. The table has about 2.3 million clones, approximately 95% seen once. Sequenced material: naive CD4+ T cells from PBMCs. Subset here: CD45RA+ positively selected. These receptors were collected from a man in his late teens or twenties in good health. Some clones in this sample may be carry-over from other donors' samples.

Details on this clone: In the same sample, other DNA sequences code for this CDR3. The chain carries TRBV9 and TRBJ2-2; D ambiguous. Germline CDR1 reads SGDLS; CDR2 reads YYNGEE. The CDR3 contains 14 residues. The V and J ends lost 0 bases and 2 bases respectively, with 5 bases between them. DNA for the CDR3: TGTGCCAGCAGCGTAGTGGGCAACACCGGGGAGCTGTTTTTT. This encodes CASSVVGNTGELFF.

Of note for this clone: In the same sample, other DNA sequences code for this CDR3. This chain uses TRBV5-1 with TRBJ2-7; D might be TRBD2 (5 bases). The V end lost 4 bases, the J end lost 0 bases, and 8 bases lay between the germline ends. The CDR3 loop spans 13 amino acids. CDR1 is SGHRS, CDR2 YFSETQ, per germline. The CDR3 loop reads CASSPAGSYEQYF. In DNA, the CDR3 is TGCGCCAGCAGCCCGGCGGGCTCCTACGAGCAGTACTTC.

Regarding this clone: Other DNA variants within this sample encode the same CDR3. The CDR3: CASSLRTSGSYEQYF. The CDR3 DNA reads TGCGCCAGCAGCCTACGGACTAGCGGCAGCTACGAGCAGTACTTC. This chain connects TRBV5-1 to TRBJ2-7, with 10 bases lining up with TRBD2. V shed 4 bases and J 3 bases; nucleotides not matched to a gene: 7. This CDR3 is 15 amino acids long. CDR1 is SGHRS, CDR2 YFSETQ, per germline.

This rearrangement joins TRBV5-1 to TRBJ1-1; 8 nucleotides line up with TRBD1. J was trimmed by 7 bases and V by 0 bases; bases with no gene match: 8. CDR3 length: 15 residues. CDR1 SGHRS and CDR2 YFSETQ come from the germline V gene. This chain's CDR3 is CASSLGTGRYGEAFF. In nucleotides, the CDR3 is TGCGCCAGCAGCTTGGGGACAGGGAGGTACGGTGAAGCTTTCTTT. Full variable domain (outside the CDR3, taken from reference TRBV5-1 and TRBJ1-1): KAGVTQTPRYLIKTRGQQVTLSCSPISGHRSVSWYQQTPGQGLQFLFEYFSETQRNKGNFPGRFSGRQFSNSRSEMNVSTLELGDSALYLCASSLGTGRYGEAFFGQGTRLTVV.

DNA of the CDR3: TGTGCCAGCAGCTTGGGGGGGTTCGACGAGCAGTACTTC. Its protein product is CASSLGGFDEQYF. The chain carries TRBV7-8 and TRBJ2-7, with 7 bases matching TRBD2. The CDR3 is 13 residues long. Germline assignment: CDR1 SGHVS and CDR2 FQNEAQ. The V gene end was trimmed by 3 bases and the J gene end by 5 bases; junction bases not matched to a gene: 4.

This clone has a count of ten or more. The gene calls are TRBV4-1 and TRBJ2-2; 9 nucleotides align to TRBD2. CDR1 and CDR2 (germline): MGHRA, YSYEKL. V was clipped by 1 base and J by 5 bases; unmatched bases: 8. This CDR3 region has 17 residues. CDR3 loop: CASSQVGLASSTGELFF. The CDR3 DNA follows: TGCGCCAGCAGCCAAGTGGGACTAGCTTCGAGTACCGGGGAGCTGTTTTTT.

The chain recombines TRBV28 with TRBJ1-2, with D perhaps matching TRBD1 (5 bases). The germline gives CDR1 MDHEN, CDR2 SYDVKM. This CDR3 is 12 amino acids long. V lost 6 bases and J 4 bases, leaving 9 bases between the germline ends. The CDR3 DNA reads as TGTGCCAGCAGAAAGGGACCCTATGGCTACACCTTC. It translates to CASRKGPYGYTF.

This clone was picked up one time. CDR3 sequence: CASSFDRTYNEQFF. CDR3 in DNA: TGTGCCAGCAGTTTCGATAGGACCTACAATGAGCAGTTCTTC. The chain recombines TRBV27 with TRBJ2-1; D is ambiguous. The germline V gene encodes CDR1 MNHEY and CDR2 SMNVEV (reference sequence). This CDR3 has 14 amino acids. With 3 bases removed from V and 2 bases from J, the gap between germline ends came to 8 bases.

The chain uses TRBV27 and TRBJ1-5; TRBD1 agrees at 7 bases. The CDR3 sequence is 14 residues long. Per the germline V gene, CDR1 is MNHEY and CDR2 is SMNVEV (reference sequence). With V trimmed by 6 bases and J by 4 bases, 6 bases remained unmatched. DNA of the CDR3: TGTGCCAGCAGGTCCCCAGGGGGGAATCAGCCCCAGCATTTT. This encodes CASRSPGGNQPQHF.

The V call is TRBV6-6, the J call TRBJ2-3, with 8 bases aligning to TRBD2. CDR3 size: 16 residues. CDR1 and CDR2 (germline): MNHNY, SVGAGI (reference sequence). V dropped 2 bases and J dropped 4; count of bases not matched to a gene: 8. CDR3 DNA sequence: TGTGCCAGCAGTTACCCCGCAGCGGGAGAACCAGATACGCAGTATTTT. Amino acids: CASSYPAAGEPDTQYF.

The CDR3, as DNA: TGTGCCAGCAGTAAGACATCCTTTGATGAGCAGTTCTTC. Protein sequence: CASSKTSFDEQFF. This rearrangement joins TRBV2 to TRBJ2-1, with no clear D. Trimming took off 5 bases at V and 8 bases at J, with 13 bases between the two ends. Germline CDR1 is SNHLY and CDR2 is FYNNEI. This CDR3 comprises 13 residues.

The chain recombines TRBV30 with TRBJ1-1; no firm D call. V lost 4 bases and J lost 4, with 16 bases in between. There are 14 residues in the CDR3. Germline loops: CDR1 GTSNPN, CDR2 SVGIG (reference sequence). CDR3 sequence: CAWNPGGYPTEAFF. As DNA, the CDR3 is TGTGCCTGGAACCCGGGTGGGTATCCCACTGAAGCTTTCTTT.

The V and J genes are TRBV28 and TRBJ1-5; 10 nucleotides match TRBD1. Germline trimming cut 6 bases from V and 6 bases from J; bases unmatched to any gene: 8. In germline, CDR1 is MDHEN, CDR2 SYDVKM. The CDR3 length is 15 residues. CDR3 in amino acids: CASSSDRGVVQPQHF. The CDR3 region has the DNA TGTGCCAGCAGCTCGGACAGGGGGGTTGTTCAGCCCCAGCATTTT. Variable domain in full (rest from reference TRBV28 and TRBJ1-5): DVKVTQSSRYLVKRTGEKVFLECVQDMDHENMFWYRQDPGLGLRLIYFSYDVKMKEKGDIPEGYSVSREKKERFSLILESASTNQTSMYLCASSSDRGVVQPQHFGDGTRLSIL.

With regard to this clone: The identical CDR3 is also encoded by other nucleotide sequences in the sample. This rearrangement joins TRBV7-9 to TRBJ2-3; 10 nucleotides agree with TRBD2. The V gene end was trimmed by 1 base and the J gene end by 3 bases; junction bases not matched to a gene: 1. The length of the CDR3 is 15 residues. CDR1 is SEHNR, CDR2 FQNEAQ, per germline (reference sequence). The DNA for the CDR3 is TGTGCCAGCAGCTTAGGGACTAGCGGAACAGATACGCAGTATTTT. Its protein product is CASSLGTSGTDTQYF.

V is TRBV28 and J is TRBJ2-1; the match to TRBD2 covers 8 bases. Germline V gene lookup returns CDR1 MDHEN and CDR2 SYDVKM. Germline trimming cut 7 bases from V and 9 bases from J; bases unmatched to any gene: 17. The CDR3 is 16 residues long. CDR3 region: CASKGTGGPKASEQFF. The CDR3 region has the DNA TGTGCCAGCAAGGGAACGGGAGGGCCTAAAGCAAGTGAGCAGTTCTTC.

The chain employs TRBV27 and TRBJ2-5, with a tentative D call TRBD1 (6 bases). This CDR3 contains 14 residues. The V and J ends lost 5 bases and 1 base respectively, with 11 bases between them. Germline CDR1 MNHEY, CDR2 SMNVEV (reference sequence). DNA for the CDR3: TGTGCCAGCAGTAGCACAGGGTCCCAAGAGACCCAGTACTTC. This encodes CASSSTGSQETQYF.

CDR3 DNA: TGCAGTGCCTCGTTTAGTGGCTACACCTTC. Protein product: CSASFSGYTF. This rearrangement joins TRBV20-1 to TRBJ1-2, with D unclear. V shed 6 bases and J shed 7 bases, with 9 bases lying between them. Germline-derived CDR1 and CDR2 are DFQATT and SNEGSKA (reference sequence). This CDR3 is built from 10 residues.

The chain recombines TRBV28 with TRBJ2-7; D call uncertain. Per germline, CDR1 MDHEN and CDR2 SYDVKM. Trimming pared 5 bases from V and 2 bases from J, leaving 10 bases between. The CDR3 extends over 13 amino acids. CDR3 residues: CASSEDLAYEQYF. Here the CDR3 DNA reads TGTGCCAGCAGTGAGGACCTGGCCTACGAGCAGTACTTC. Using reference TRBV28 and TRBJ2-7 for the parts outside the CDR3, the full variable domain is DVKVTQSSRYLVKRTGEKVFLECVQDMDHENMFWYRQDPGLGLRLIYFSYDVKMKEKGDIPEGYSVSREKKERFSLILESASTNQTSMYLCASSEDLAYEQYFGPGTRLTVT.

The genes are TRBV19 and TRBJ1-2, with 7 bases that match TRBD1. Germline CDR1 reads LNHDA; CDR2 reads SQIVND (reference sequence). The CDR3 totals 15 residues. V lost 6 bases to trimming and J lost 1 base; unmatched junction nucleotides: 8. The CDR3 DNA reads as TGTGCCAGTAGGGAAATCCGGGACAGTAACTATGGCTACACCTTC. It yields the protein CASREIRDSNYGYTF.

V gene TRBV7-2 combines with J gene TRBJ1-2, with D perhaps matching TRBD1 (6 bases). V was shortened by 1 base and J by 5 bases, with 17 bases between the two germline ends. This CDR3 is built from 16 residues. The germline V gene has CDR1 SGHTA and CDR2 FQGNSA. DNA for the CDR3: TGTGCCAGCAGCTTAGAGGGGGGGAGACCCGAATATGGCTACACCTTC. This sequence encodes CASSLEGGRPEYGYTF.

CDR3 sequence: CASRWTGETYEQYF. Here the CDR3 DNA reads TGTGCCAGCAGATGGACAGGGGAAACCTACGAGCAGTACTTC. This rearrangement joins TRBV2 to TRBJ2-7; 9 bases map to TRBD1. The V gene's germline CDR1 is SNHLY and CDR2 FYNNEI. This CDR3 is built from 14 residues. Unmatched junction bases numbered 5, after V lost 6 bases and J lost 2 bases.

The CDR3 spells CASSSTPGQYGYTF. In DNA form, the CDR3 reads TGTGCCAGTAGTTCAACTCCGGGACAGTATGGCTACACCTTC. This chain connects TRBV19 to TRBJ1-2; 7 bases are shared with TRBD1. Trimming at V came to 5 bases and at J to 5 bases, leaving 8 bases not matched to a gene. Germline CDR1 reads LNHDA; CDR2 reads SQIVND (reference sequence). CDR3 length: 14 amino acids.

CDR3: CASSPRAVPGEQFF. DNA of the CDR3: TGTGCCAGCAGCCCGCGAGCGGTTCCTGGGGAGCAGTTCTTC. The J gene is TRBJ2-1, the V gene TRBV7-9; a possible D gene is TRBD2 (5 bases). The V and J ends lost 5 bases and 10 bases respectively, with 18 bases between them. CDR3 length equals 14 residues. Germline-derived CDR1 and CDR2 are SEHNR and FQNEAQ (reference sequence).

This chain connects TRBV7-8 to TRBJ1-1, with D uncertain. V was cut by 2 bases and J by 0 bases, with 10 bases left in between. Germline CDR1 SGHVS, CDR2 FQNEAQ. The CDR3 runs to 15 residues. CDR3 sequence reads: CASSLRAEMNTEAFF. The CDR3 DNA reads TGTGCCAGCAGCTTAAGGGCCGAAATGAACACTGAAGCTTTCTTT.

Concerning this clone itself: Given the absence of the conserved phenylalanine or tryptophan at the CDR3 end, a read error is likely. The CDR3 DNA follows: TGCGCCAGCAGCTTAACGTTCAACGAGCAGTACCTC. Its translation is CASSLTFNEQYL. The rearrangement uses TRBV5-1 and TRBJ2-7; D is uncertain. V was cut by 2 bases and J by 5 bases, with 8 bases left in between. CDR3 size: 12 residues. Looked up from germline, CDR1 is SGHRS and CDR2 is YFSETQ.

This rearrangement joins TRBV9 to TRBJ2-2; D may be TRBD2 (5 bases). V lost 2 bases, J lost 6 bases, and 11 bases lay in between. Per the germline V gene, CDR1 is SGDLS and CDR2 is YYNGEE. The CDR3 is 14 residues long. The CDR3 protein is CASSVLGSPGELFF. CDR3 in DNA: TGTGCCAGCAGCGTGCTAGGGAGTCCCGGGGAGCTGTTTTTT.

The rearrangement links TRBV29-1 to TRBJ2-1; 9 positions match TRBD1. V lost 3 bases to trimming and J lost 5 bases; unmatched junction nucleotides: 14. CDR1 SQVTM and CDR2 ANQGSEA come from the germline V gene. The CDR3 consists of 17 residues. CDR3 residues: CSVDELNRGLLDNEQFF. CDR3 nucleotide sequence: TGCAGCGTTGACGAACTGAACAGGGGGCTTTTGGACAATGAGCAGTTCTTC.

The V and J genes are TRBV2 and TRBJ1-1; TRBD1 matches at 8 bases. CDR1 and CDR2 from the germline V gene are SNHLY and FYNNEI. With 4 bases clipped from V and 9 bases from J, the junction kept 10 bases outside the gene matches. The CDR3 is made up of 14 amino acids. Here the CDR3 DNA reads TGTGCCAGCAGTGGGAGACAGGGGTCTACTCAAGCTTTCTTT. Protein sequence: CASSGRQGSTQAFF.

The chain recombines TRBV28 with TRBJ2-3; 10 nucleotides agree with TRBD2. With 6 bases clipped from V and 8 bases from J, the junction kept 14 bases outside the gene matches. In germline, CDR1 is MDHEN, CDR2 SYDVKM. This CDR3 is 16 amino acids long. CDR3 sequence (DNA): TGTGCCAGCAGCCCCCCAACTAGCGGGATAAGTGGTACGCAGTATTTT. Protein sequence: CASSPPTSGISGTQYF.

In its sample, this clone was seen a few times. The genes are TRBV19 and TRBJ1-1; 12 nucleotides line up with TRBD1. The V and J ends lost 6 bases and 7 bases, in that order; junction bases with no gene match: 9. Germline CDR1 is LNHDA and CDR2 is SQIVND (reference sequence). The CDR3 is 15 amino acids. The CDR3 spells CASRSGTGGAGEAFF. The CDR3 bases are TGTGCCAGTAGATCCGGGACAGGGGGCGCGGGTGAAGCTTTCTTT.